This T cell receptor (beta chain) was recovered during a study of cytomegalovirus exposure and HLA in healthy donors. Findings and caveats of the study: Some V segments, including TRBV6-2 and TRBV6-3, were excluded as indistinguishable.

This clone was seen once. The target antigen is unknown. Germline loops: CDR1 MNHEY, CDR2 SMNVEV (reference sequence). V lost 1 base, J lost 8 bases, and 14 bases lay in between. This CDR3 spans 15 amino acids. PCR employed 60 Vbeta and 13 Jbeta primers. Methods used by the authors: Approximately 78 million unique TCR beta chains, about 11 million of them shared, were counted by a later analysis. TCRdb's table, derived via immunoSEQ multiplex PCR, lists solely in-frame clones and lacks some. The V and J calls and clone size are taken from that table; D and trimming were inferred from the DNA. The sample shows 180,000 or so clones, 65% to 75% of them seen only once. Healthy bone marrow donors made up the donor group.

Material: PBMCs. The chain links TRBV27 to TRBJ2-2; possible D gene TRBD1, 5 bases. The receptor was derived from a human donor in good health. In DNA form, the CDR3 reads TGTGCCAGCAGTTTATTCTCCAGGGTTGAGGGGGAGCTGTTTTTT. Its protein product is CASSLFSRVEGELFF.